A single sample gave rise to the 7 T cell receptor beta chains below, sequenced in a study of early T cells in non-severe SARS-CoV-2 infection. TCRdb passed the 5' RACE reads through MiXCR, listing each CDR3 protein once. Here the sample spans 50,000 to 80,000 distinct CDR3 sequences, 4.9% being singletons. Sequenced material: whole blood. These receptors were obtained from an adult who was a healthcare worker with PCR-confirmed SARS-CoV-2 infection or an uninfected control (not recorded which).

This clonotype turned up a few times. The rearrangement joins TRBV6-5 to TRBJ2-1; no definite D call. The CDR3 totals 11 residues. The germline V gene has CDR1 MNHEY and CDR2 SVGAGI. Trimming took off 4 bases at V and 7 bases at J, with 5 bases between the two ends. This CDR3 is CASSSPNEQFF. The CDR3 bases are TGTGCCAGCAGTTCACCGAATGAGCAGTTCTTC.

Many counts were recorded for this clonotype. The V and J genes are TRBV24-1 and TRBJ2-7; 8 bases map to TRBD1. J lost 3 bases, V lost 3 bases, and 3 bases had no gene match. The CDR3 spans 14 residues. In germline, CDR1 is KGHDR, CDR2 SFDVKD. The CDR3 loop is CATSDHRGNYEQYF. CDR3 nucleotide sequence: TGTGCCACCAGTGATCACAGGGGGAACTACGAGCAGTACTTC.

This clonotype was seen repeatedly, ten times or more. The chain joins TRBV12-3 or TRBV12-4 to TRBJ1-1, with 8 nucleotides matching TRBD1. This CDR3 comprises 13 residues. V lost 10 bases and J lost 4; bases outside the gene matches: 8. In DNA form, the CDR3 reads TGTGCCATCAAAAATACAGGGGGCACTGAAGCTTTCTTT. Protein sequence: CAIKNTGGTEAFF.

The chain joins TRBV29-1 to TRBJ1-1; D unclear. V lost 4 bases and J lost 0, with 9 bases in between. Germline V gene lookup returns CDR1 SQVTM and CDR2 ANQGSEA. The CDR3 totals 13 residues. As DNA, the CDR3 is TGCAGCGTTGCCGAGCCTTTGAACACTGAAGCTTTCTTT. It yields the protein CSVAEPLNTEAFF.

Points on this clonotype: At one end the junction does not follow the germline gene, possibly because of a read error. The rearrangement uses TRBV4-1 and TRBJ2-1, with TRBD1 as a possible D gene (5 bases). This CDR3 has 16 amino acids. Germline lookup yields CDR1 MGHRA and CDR2 YSYEKL. The CDR3 region is CASSQASLVQGHEQFF. The CDR3 coding sequence is TGCGCCAGTAGCCAAGCTTCTCTGGTGCAGGGCCATGAGCAGTTCTTC.

In DNA form, the CDR3 reads TGTGCCAGCAGTCACGCATCGCTTTACGAGCAGTACTTC. Its protein is CASSHASLYEQYF. The chain is built from TRBV28 and TRBJ2-7; D not resolved. The V end was cut by 5 bases, the J end by 4 bases, with 12 bases between. The germline gives CDR1 MDHEN, CDR2 SYDVKM. The CDR3 contains 13 residues.

In its sample, this clonotype was seen many times. The V and J genes are TRBV7-2 and TRBJ1-1; D is possibly TRBD1 (5 bases). The CDR3 sequence is 16 residues long. Germline V gene data show CDR1 as SGHTA and CDR2 as FQGNSA. Trimming left V 4 bases short and J 1 base short, with 16 bases between. CDR3 DNA: TGTGCCAGCAGCTCTAGGGCCACGGGGGAGAACACTGAAGCTTTCTTT. Amino acid sequence: CASSSRATGENTEAFF.